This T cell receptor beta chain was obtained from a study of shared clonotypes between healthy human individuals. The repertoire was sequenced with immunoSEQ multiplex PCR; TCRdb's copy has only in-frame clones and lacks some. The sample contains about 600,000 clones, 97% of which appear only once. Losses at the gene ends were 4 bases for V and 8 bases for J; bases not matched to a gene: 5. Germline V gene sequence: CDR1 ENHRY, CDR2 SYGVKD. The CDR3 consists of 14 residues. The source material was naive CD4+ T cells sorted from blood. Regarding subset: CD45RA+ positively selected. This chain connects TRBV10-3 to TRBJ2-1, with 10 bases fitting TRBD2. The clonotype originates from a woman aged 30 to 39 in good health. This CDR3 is CAISGSSGSHEQFF. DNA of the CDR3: TGTGCCATCAGTGGGTCTAGCGGGAGCCATGAGCAGTTCTTC.